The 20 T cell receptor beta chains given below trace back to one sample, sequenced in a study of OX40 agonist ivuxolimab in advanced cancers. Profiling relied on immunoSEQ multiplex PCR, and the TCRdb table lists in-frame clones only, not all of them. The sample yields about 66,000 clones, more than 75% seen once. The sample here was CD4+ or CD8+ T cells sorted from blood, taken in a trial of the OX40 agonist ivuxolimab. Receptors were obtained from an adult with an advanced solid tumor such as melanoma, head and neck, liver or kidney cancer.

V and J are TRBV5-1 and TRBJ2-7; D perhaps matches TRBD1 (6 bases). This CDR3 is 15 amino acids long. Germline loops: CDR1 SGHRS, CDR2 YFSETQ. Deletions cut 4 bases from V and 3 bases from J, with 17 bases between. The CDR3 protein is CASSRLEKGVYEQYF. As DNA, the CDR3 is TGCGCCAGCAGCCGACTTGAAAAGGGGGTCTACGAGCAGTACTTC.

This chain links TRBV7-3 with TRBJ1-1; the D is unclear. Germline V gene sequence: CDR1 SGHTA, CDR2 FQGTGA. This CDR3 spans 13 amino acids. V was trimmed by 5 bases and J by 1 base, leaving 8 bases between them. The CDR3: CASSTQANTEAFF. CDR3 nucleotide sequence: TGTGCCAGCAGCACCCAAGCGAACACTGAAGCTTTCTTT.

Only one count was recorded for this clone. CDR3 in DNA: TGCGCCAGCAGCATCCTACAGGGGAGCGAGCAGTACTTC. Its protein product is CASSILQGSEQYF. The rearrangement uses TRBV5-1 and TRBJ2-7; 7 nucleotides line up with TRBD1. CDR1 is SGHRS, CDR2 YFSETQ, per germline. The CDR3 totals 13 residues. V gave up 4 bases and J gave up 6 bases; unmatched junction bases: 7.

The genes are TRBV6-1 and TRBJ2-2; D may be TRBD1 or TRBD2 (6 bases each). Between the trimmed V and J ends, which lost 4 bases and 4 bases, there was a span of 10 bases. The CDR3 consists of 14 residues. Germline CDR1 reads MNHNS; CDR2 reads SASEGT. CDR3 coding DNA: TGTGCCAGCAGTGGGGGGGCTGGCACCGGGGAGCTGTTTTTT. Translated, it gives CASSGGAGTGELFF.

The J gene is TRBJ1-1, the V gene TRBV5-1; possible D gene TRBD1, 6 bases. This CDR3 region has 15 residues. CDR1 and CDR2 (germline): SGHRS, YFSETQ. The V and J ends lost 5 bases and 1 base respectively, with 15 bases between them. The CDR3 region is CASSPGTLPNTEAFF. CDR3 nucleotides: TGCGCCAGCAGTCCCGGGACATTACCGAACACTGAAGCTTTCTTT.

Written as DNA, the CDR3 is TGTGCCATCAGAGGGGGCGCGGCTAATGAAAAACTGTTTTTT. The encoded protein is CAIRGGAANEKLFF. V is TRBV10-3 and J is TRBJ1-4; 7 positions match TRBD1. The CDR3 runs to 14 residues. With V trimmed by 6 bases and J by 3 bases, 4 bases remained unmatched. Germline V CDR1 and CDR2: ENHRY, SYGVKD.

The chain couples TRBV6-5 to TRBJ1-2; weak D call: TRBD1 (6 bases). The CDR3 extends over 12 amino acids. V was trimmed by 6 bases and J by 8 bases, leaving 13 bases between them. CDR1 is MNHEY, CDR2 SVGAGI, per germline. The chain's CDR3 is CASRRNRVGYTF. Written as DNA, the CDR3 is TGTGCCAGCAGACGCAACAGGGTCGGCTACACCTTC.

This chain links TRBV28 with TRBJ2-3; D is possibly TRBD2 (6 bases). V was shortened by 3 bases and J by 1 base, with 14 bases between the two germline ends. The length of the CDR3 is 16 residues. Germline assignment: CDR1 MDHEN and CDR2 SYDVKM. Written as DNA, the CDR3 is TGTGCCAGCAGTTTCGCGGGGTATACGGGCACAGATACGCAGTATTTT. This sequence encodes CASSFAGYTGTDTQYF.

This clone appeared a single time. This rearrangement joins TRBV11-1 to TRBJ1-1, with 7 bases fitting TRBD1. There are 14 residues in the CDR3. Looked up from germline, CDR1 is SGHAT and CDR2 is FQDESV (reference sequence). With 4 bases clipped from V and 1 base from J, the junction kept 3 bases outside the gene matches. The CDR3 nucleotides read TGTGCCAGCAGCTCCCGACAGGGGAACACTGAAGCTTTCTTT. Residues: CASSSRQGNTEAFF.

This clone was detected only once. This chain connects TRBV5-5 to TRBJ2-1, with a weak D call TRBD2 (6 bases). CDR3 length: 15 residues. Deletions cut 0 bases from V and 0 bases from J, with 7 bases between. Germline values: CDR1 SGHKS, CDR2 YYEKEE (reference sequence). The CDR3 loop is CASSLETSSYNEQFF. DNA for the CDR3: TGTGCCAGCAGCTTGGAGACTAGCTCCTACAATGAGCAGTTCTTC.

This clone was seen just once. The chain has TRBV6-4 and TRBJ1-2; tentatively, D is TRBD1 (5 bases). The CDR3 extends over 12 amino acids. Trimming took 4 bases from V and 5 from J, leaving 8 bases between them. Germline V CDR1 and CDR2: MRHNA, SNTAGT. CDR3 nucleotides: TGTGCCAGCAGTGTAACAGGATATGGCTACACCTTC. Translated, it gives CASSVTGYGYTF.

For the CDR3, the DNA is TGTGCCAGCAGCCAAGAAGAAGGAGCGGGGGTTCCCTACGAGCAGTACTTC. Translating it yields CASSQEEGAGVPYEQYF. J is TRBJ2-7 and V is TRBV4-2; 8 nucleotides agree with TRBD2. The CDR3 has 17 residues. The germline V gene has CDR1 LGHNA and CDR2 YNFKEQ. The V segment lost 0 bases and the J segment 2 bases; nucleotides outside the gene matches: 9.

CDR3 nucleotide sequence: TGCGCCAGCAGCCGGGGACAGGGTGGGACTGAAGCTTTCTTT. As protein: CASSRGQGGTEAFF. This chain connects TRBV4-1 to TRBJ1-1, with 9 positions matching TRBD1. With V trimmed by 4 bases and J by 5 bases, 5 bases remained unmatched. Per the germline V gene, CDR1 is MGHRA and CDR2 is YSYEKL. The CDR3 is 14 residues long.

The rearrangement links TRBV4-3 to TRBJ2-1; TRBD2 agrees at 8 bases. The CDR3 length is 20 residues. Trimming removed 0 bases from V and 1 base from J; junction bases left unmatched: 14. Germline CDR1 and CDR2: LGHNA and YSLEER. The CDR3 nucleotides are TGCGCCAGCAGCCAAGACAGGCACCGGACTAGCCGACTGTCCTACAATGAGCAGTTCTTC. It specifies CASSQDRHRTSRLSYNEQFF.

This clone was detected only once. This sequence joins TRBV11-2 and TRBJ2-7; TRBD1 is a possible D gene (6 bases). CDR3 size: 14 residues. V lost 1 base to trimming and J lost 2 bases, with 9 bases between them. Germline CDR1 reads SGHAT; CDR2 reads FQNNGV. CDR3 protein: CASSLVGQTYEQYF. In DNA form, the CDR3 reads TGTGCCAGCAGCTTAGTGGGACAAACCTACGAGCAGTACTTC.

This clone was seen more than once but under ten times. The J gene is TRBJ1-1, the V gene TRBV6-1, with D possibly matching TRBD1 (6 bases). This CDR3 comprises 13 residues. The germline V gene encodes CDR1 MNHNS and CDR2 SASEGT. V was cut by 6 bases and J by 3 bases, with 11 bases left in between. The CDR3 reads CASRRQDYTEAFF. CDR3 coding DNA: TGTGCCAGCAGGAGACAGGACTACACTGAAGCTTTCTTT.

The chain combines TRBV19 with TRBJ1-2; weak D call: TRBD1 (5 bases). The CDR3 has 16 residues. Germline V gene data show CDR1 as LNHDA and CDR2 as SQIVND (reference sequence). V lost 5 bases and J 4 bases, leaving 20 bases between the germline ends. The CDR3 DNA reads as TGTGCCAGTAGTCGGGGAGTAGCGGGGGGTCCCTATGGCTACACCTTC. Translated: CASSRGVAGGPYGYTF. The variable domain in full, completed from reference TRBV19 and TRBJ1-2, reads DGGITQSPKYLFRKEGQNVTLSCEQNLNHDAMYWYRQDPGQGLRLIYYSQIVNDFQKGDIAEGYSVSREKKESFPLTVTSAQKNPTAFYLCASSRGVAGGPYGYTFGSGTRLTVV.

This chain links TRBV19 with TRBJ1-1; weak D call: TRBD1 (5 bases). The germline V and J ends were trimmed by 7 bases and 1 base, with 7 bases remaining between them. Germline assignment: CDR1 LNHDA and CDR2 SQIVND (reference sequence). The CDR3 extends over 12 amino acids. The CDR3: CASTRGNTEAFF. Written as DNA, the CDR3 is TGTGCCAGTACGAGGGGGAACACTGAAGCTTTCTTT. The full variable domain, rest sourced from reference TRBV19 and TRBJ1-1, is DGGITQSPKYLFRKEGQNVTLSCEQNLNHDAMYWYRQDPGQGLRLIYYSQIVNDFQKGDIAEGYSVSREKKESFPLTVTSAQKNPTAFYLCASTRGNTEAFFGQGTRLTVV.

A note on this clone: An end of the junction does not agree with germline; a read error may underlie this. The CDR3 sequence: CASSVVDRSIYVYTF. The CDR3 DNA is TGTGCCAGTAGTGTAGTAGACAGGTCAATTTATGTCTACACCTTC. This rearrangement joins TRBV19 to TRBJ1-2; the D gene is possibly TRBD1 (6 bases). CDR3 length: 15 residues. CDR1 is LNHDA and CDR2 is SQIVND in the germline V gene (reference sequence).

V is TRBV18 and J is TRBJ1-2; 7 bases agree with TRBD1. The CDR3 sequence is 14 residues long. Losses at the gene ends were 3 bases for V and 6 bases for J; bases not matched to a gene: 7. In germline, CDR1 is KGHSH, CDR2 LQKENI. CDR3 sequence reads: CASSPFTGENGYTF. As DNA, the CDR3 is TGTGCCAGCTCACCTTTTACAGGGGAGAATGGCTACACCTTC.